Included here is one T cell receptor beta chain sequence, with context. The data stem from a study of blood T cells in healthy people across ages. PCR was performed a second time for about 7 to 11 cycles using a sample-barcoded 5' primer and a J-beta primer mix. Each single sample gave us at least 2.5 million CDR3-containing paired-end reads. Each CDR3 protein is one row after TCRdb ran MiXCR on the 5' RACE reads. Of 1.5 million to 2 million distinct CDR3 sequences in the sample, just under 50% were seen once. Trimming stripped 5 bases from V and 5 bases from J, with 15 bases between. The CDR3 is 15 amino acids. CDR1 is MDHEN and CDR2 is SYDVKM in the germline V gene.

The clonotype was recovered from a woman aged 40 to 50 in good health. Sequencing was done on a sample of blood. The chain carries TRBV28 and TRBJ1-4, with D perhaps TRBD1 (5 bases). The CDR3 reads CASSPPGLINEKLFF. CDR3 DNA: TGTGCCAGCAGTCCCCCGGGACTGATAAATGAAAAACTGTTTTTT.